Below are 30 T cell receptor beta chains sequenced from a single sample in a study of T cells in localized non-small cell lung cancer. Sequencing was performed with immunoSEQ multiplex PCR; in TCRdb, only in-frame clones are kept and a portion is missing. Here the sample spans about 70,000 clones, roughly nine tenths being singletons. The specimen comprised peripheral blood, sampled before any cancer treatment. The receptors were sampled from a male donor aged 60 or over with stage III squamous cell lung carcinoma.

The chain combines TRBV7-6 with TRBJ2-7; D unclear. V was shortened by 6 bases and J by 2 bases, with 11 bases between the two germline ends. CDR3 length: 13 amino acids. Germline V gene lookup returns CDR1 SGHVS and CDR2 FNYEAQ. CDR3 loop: CASSRGDTYEQYF. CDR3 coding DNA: TGTGCCAGCAGTCGAGGCGATACCTACGAGCAGTACTTC.

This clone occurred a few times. This CDR3 reads CASRMLSSSGYTF. Written as DNA, the CDR3 is TGTGCCAGCAGGATGCTATCGTCGAGTGGCTACACCTTC. The J gene is TRBJ1-2, the V gene TRBV2, with D unclear. Looked up from germline, CDR1 is SNHLY and CDR2 is FYNNEI. V was pared by 6 bases and J by 7 bases, with 15 bases between. The CDR3 runs to 13 residues.

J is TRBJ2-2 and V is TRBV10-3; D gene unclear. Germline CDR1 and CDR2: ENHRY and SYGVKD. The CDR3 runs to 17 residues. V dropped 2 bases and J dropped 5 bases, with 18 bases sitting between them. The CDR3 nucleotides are TGTGCCATCAGTGAGATCGACAAACAAGACGGGACCGGGGAGCTGTTTTTT. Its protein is CAISEIDKQDGTGELFF.

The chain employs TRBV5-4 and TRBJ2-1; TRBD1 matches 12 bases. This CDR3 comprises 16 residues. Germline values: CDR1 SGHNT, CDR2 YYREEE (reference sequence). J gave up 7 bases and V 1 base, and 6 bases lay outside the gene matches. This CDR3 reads CASSLSGTGGWNEQFF. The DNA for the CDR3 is TGTGCCAGCAGCTTGTCCGGGACAGGGGGCTGGAATGAGCAGTTCTTC.

CDR3 sequence: CASSRGTATKNIQYF. CDR3 bases: TGTGCCAGCAGCAGAGGGACAGCCACCAAAAACATTCAGTACTTC. The chain uses TRBV21-1 and TRBJ2-4; the table's D gene call, TRBD1, was not cross checked with the DNA. TRBV21-1 is termed a pseudogene. The CDR3 consists of 15 residues.

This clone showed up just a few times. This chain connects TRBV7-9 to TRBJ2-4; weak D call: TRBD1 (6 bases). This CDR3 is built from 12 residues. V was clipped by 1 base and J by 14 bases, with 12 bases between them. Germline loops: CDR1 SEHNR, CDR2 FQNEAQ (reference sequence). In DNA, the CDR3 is TGTGCCAGCAGCTTAGAGTCAGGGGCGGAGTACTTC. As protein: CASSLESGAEYF.

The CDR3 here is CASSSPLGGGNTEAFF. In DNA form, the CDR3 reads TGTGCCAGCAGCTCCCCTTTAGGTGGAGGGAACACTGAAGCTTTCTTT. The gene calls are TRBV7-8 and TRBJ1-1; D uncertain. The ends were cut back, 4 bases at V and 1 base at J, with 16 bases in the middle. This CDR3 region has 16 residues. Looked up from germline, CDR1 is SGHVS and CDR2 is FQNEAQ.

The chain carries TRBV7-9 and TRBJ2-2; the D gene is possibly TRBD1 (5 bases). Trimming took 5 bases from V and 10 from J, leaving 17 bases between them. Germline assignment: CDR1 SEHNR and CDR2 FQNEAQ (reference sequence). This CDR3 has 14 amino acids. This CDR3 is CASSQRGSAPELFF. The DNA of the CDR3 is TGTGCCAGCAGCCAAAGGGGTTCCGCTCCGGAGCTGTTTTTT.

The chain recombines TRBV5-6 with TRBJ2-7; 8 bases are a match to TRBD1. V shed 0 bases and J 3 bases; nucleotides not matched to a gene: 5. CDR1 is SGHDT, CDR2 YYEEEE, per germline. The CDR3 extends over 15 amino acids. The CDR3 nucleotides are TGTGCCAGCAGCTTGGGGGCAGGGGGCTTCTACGAGCAGTACTTC. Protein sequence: CASSLGAGGFYEQYF.

DNA of the CDR3: TGCGCCAGCAGCTTGGTAGCGAACACTGAAGCTTTCTTT. Encoded protein: CASSLVANTEAFF. V gene TRBV5-1 combines with J gene TRBJ1-1; D is unresolved. The V gene lost 0 bases and the J gene lost 1 base, with 4 bases spanning the gap. This CDR3 region has 13 residues. Germline loops: CDR1 SGHRS, CDR2 YFSETQ.

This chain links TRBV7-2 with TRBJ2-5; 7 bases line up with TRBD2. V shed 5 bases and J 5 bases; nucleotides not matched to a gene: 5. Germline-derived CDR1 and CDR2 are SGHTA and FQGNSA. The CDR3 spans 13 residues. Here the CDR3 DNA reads TGTGCCAGCAGCCGGACTAGGGCCGAGACCCAGTACTTC. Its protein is CASSRTRAETQYF.

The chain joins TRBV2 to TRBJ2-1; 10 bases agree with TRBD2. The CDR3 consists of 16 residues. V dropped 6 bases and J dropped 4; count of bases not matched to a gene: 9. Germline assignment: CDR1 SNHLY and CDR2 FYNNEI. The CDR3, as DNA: TGTGCCAGCAGGCCTACTAGCGGGGAACGTTACAATGAGCAGTTCTTC. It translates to CASRPTSGERYNEQFF.

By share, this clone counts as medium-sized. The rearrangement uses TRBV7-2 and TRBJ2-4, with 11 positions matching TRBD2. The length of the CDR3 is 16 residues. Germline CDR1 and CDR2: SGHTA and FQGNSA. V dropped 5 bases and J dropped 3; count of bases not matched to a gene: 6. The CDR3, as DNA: TGTGCCAGCAGCGCAACTAGCGGGGGAGGCAAAAACATTCAGTACTTC. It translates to CASSATSGGGKNIQYF.

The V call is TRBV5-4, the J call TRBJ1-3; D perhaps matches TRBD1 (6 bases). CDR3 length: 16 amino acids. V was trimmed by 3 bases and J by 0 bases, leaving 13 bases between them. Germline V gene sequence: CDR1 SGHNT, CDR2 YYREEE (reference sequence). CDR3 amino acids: CASSSTKGVSGNTIYF. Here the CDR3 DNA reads TGTGCCAGCAGCTCCACAAAGGGGGTCTCTGGAAACACCATATATTTT.

The chain's CDR3 is CASSLMAGASNQPQHF. CDR3 sequence (DNA): TGTGCCAGCAGTTTGATGGCAGGAGCCTCCAATCAGCCCCAGCATTTT. The genes are TRBV27 and TRBJ1-5; D is unclear. CDR1 and CDR2 from the germline V gene are MNHEY and SMNVEV (reference sequence). There are 16 residues in the CDR3. The V end was cut by 3 bases, the J end by 3 bases, with 15 bases between.

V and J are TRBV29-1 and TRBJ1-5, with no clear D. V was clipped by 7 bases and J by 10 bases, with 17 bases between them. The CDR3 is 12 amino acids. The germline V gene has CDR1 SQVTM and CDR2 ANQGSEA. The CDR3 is CSARNGPDPQHF. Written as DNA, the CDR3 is TGCAGCGCGAGGAATGGGCCGGACCCCCAGCATTTT.

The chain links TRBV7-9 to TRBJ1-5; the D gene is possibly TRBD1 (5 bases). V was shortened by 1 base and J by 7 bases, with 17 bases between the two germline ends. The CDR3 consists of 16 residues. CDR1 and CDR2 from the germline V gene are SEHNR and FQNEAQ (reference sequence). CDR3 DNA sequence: TGTGCCAGCAGCTTAGGGTCCCAGGGAGTAGGGCAGCCCCAGCATTTT. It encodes CASSLGSQGVGQPQHF.

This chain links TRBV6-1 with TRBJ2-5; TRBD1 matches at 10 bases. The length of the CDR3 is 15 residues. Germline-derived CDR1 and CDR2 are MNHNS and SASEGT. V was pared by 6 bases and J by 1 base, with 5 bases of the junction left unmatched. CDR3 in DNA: TGTGCCAGCAGGGGGACAGGGGCCCTCCAAGAGACCCAGTACTTC. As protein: CASRGTGALQETQYF.

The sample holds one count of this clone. Written as DNA, the CDR3 is TGCGCCAGCAGCAGGATGGGACAGGGGGCCGCGGGCACTGAAGCTTTCTTT. Amino acids: CASSRMGQGAAGTEAFF. V is TRBV5-1 and J is TRBJ1-1; 12 bases are a match to TRBD1. CDR1 and CDR2 (germline): SGHRS, YFSETQ. V shed 4 bases, J shed 4 bases, and the junction held 11 bases outside the gene matches. The CDR3 runs 17 residues.

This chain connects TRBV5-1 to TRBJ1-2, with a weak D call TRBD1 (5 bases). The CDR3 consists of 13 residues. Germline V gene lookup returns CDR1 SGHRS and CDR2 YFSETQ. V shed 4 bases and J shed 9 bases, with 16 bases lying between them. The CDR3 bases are TGCGCCAGCAGCAGTGGGGGAAACCCTAGCTACACCTTC. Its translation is CASSSGGNPSYTF.

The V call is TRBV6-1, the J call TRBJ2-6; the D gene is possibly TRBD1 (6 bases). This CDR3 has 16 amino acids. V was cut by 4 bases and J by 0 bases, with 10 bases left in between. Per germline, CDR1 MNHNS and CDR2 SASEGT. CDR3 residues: CASSGGTTSGANVLTF. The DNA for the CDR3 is TGTGCCAGCAGTGGTGGGACAACCTCTGGGGCCAACGTCCTGACTTTC.

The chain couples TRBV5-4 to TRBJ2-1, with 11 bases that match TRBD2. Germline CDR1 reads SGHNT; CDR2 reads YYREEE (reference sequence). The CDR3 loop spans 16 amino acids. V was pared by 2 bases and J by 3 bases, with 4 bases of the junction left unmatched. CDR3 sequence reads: CASSLYSGGDYNEQFF. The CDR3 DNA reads TGTGCCAGCAGCTTATATAGCGGGGGGGACTACAATGAGCAGTTCTTC.

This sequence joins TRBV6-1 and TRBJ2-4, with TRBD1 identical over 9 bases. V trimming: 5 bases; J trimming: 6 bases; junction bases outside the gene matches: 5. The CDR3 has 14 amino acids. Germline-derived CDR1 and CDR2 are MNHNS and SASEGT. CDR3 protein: CASSLQGAPNIQYF. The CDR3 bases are TGTGCCAGCAGTTTACAGGGGGCACCAAACATTCAGTACTTC.

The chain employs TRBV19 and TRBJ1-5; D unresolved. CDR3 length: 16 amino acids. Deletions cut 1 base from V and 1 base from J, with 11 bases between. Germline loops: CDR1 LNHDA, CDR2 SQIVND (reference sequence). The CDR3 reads CASSIAAGLSNQPQHF. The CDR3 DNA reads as TGTGCCAGTAGTATAGCAGCGGGCTTAAGCAATCAGCCCCAGCATTTT. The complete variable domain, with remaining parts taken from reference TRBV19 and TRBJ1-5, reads DGGITQSPKYLFRKEGQNVTLSCEQNLNHDAMYWYRQDPGQGLRLIYYSQIVNDFQKGDIAEGYSVSREKKESFPLTVTSAQKNPTAFYLCASSIAAGLSNQPQHFGDGTRLSIL.

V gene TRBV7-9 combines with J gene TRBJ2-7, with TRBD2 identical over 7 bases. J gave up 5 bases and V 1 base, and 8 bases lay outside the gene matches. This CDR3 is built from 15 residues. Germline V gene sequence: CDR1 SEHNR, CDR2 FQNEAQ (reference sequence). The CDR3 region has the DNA TGTGCCAGCAGCTTAGAACTAGCGACGTTCAACGAGCAGTACGTC. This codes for CASSLELATFNEQYV.

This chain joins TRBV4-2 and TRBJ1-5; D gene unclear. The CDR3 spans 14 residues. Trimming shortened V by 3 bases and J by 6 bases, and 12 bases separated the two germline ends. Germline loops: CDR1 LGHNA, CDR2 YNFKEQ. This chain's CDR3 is CASSQGIGGQPQHF. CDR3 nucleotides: TGTGCCAGCAGCCAGGGGATAGGTGGTCAGCCCCAGCATTTT.

CDR3 residues: CASGQNYNSPLHF. CDR3 DNA sequence: TGTGCCAGCGGACAGAACTATAATTCACCCCTCCACTTT. The chain recombines TRBV6-4 with TRBJ1-6, with a possible D match to TRBD1 (6 bases). With 8 bases removed from V and 3 bases from J, the gap between germline ends came to 8 bases. Germline V gives CDR1 MRHNA, CDR2 SNTAGT. The CDR3 spans 13 residues.

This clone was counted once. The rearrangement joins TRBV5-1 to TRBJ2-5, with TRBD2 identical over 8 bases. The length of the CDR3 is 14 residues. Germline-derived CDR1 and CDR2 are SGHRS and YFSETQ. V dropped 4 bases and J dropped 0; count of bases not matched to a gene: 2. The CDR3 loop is CASSQGLDQETQYF. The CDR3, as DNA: TGCGCCAGCAGCCAGGGACTAGACCAAGAGACCCAGTACTTC.

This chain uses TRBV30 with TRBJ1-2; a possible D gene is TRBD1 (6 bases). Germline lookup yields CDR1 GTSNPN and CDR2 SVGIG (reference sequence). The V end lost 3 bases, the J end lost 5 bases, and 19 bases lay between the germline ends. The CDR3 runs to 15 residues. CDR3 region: CAWRRTQGVVYGYTF. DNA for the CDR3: TGTGCCTGGAGGCGGACACAGGGCGTCGTTTATGGCTACACCTTC.

In nucleotides, the CDR3 is TGTGCCAGTAGCCCCGGGACTAGCGGGATTACCGGGGAGCTGTTTTTT. Its translation: CASSPGTSGITGELFF. The V gene is TRBV19, the J gene TRBJ2-2, with 13 bases that match TRBD2. Germline CDR1 reads LNHDA; CDR2 reads SQIVND (reference sequence). The CDR3 loop spans 16 amino acids. The V segment lost 6 bases and the J segment 5 bases; nucleotides outside the gene matches: 6.